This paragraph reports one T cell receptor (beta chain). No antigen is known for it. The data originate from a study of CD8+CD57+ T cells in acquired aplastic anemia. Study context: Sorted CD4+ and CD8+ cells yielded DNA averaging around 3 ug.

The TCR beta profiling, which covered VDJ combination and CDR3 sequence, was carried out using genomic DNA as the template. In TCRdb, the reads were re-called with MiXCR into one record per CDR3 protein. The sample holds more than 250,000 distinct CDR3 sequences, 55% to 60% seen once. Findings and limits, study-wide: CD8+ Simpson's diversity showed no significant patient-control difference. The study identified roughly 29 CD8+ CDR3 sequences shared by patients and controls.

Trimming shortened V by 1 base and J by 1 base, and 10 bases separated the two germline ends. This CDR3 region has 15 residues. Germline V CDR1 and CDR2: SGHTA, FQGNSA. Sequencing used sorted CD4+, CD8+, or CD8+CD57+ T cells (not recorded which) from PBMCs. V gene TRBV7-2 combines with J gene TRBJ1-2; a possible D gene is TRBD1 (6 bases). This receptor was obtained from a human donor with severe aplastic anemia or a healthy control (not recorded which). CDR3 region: CASSLGDNVNYGYTF. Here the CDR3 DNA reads TGTGCCAGCAGCTTAGGGGACAATGTTAACTATGGCTACACCTTC.